This T cell receptor beta chain was recovered during a study of cytomegalovirus exposure and HLA in healthy donors (TCRdb year 2017). Study-level background: The 670 or so repertoires of the first cohort and the 110 or so validation repertoires were produced on the same platform, according to a later analysis. To predict cytomegalovirus infection status, the study brought together high-throughput TCR immunosequencing, statistical association of individual TCRs with disease status, and machine learning. Besides the first cohort of more than 650 subjects, a separate validation cohort made up of roughly 120 different subjects was used. The study was designed to test whether signatures of past pathogen exposure could be identified by cataloging public T cell receptors.

V is pared back by 3 bases and J by 3 bases, with 8 bases lying between the germline termini. CDR3 length: 13 amino acids, cysteine to phenylalanine. Here the CDR3 DNA is all that survives: 39 bases in frame from base 1. The CDR1 and CDR2 encoded by the germline V gene are SNHLY and FYNNEI. On this clone: Its antigen is unknown. Base qualities are not provided; no much larger clone lies one nucleotide away.

The donors were included in the validation cohort of around 120 subjects, a group kept apart from the roughly 730-subject first cohort. Library preparation was by the immunoSEQ multiplex PCR assay. As for the original processing: A statistical classification framework was built to diagnose cytomegalovirus status from the catalog of TCR beta chain sequences. Not all clones reach the TCRdb copy of this immuneACCESS table, which keeps in-frame sequences only. Checked studies attribute under half of the gap to unresolved V genes and leave the rest unexplained. V and J calls and clone size follow that table, whereas D and trimming were derived from the DNA. Within this sample are 100,000 to 120,000 clones, with about 86% of them counted one time only. The ten largest clones add up to about 4% of the sample. Paper-wide results and their limitations: Subsequent analysis determined that TCRs grouped into clusters in the first cohort also showed a tendency toward co-occurrence across the 120 or so validation repertoires, and approximately 94% of cluster scores exceeded 0. A later analysis lacked HLA typing for the validation cohort, so it scored co-occurrence in that cohort across all 120 or so repertoires. The study listed 150 to 200 TCR beta chains as associated with cytomegalovirus. In both the original and validation cohorts, the classifier was reported to diagnose cytomegalovirus status with high specificity and sensitivity. The authors suggested that the approach could potentially be extended to other disease states and immunological phenotypes. Most TCR sequences were observed very rarely across donors, whereas some public TCRs were present in many individuals. A few of the identified cytomegalovirus-associated TCR beta chains were confirmed in vitro to be specific for cytomegalovirus antigens.

This sequence originates from a woman between 18 and 29 years old in good health and CMV-seropositive. The V and J segments used are TRBV2 and TRBJ1-2, with no reliable assignment of the D segment. The sample consisted of PBMCs. DNA sequence: TGTGCCAGCAGTGACCGGTACTACTATGGCTACACCTTC. Translated, this gives CASSDRYYYGYTF.